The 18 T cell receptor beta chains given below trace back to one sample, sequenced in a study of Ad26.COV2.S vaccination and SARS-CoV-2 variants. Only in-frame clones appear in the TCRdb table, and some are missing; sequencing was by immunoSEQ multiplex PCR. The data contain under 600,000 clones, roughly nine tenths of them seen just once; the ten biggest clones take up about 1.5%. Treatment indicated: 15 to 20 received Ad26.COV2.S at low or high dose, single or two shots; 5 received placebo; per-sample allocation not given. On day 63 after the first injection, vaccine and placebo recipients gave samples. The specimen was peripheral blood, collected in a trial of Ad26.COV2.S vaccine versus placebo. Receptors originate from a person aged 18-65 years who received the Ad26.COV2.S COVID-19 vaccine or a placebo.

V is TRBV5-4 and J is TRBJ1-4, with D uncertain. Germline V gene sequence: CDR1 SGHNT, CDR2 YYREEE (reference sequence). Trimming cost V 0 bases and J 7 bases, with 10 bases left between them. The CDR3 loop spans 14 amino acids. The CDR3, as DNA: TGTGCCAGCAGCTTGGGGAACTTGCCTGAAAAACTGTTTTTT. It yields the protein CASSLGNLPEKLFF.

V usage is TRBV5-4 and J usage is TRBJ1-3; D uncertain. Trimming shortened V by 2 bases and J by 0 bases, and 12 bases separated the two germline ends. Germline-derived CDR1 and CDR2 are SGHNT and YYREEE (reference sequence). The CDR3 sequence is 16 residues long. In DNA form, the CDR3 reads TGTGCCAGCAGCTTAGGCGGGCTGACCTCTGGAAACACCATATATTTT. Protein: CASSLGGLTSGNTIYF. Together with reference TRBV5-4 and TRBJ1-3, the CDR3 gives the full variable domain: ETGVTQSPTHLIKTRGQQVTLRCSSQSGHNTVSWYQQALGQGPQFIFQYYREEENGRGNFPPRFSGLQFPNYSSELNVNALELDDSALYLCASSLGGLTSGNTIYFGEGSWLTVV.

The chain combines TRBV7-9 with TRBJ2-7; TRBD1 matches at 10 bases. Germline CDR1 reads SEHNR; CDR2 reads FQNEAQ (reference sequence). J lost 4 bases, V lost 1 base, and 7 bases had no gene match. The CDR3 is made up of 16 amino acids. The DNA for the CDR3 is TGTGCCAGCAGCTTAGGGGGGACAGGGGCCCGATACGAGCAGTACTTC. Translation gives CASSLGGTGARYEQYF.

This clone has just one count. The CDR3 spells CASSQRGGFSTEQYF. The CDR3 coding sequence is TGCGCCAGCAGCCAACGCGGAGGGTTTTCCACCGAGCAGTACTTC. The rearrangement uses TRBV4-1 and TRBJ2-7, with D possibly matching TRBD2 (6 bases). Trimming shortened V by 2 bases and J by 6 bases, and 17 bases separated the two germline ends. CDR3 length equals 15 residues. Germline CDR1 is MGHRA and CDR2 is YSYEKL.

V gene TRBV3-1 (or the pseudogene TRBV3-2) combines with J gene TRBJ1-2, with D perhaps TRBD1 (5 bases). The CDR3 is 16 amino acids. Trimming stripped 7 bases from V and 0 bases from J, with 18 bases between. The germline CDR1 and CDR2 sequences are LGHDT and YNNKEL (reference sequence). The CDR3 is CASTPGAGRANYGYTF. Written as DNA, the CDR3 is TGTGCCAGCACCCCCGGGGCGGGGCGAGCTAACTATGGCTACACCTTC.

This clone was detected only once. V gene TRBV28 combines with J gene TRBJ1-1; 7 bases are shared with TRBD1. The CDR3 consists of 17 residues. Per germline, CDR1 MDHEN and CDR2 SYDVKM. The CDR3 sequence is CASKNRAGGGSRTEAFF. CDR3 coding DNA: TGTGCTAGTAAAAACCGCGCAGGGGGGGGTAGTAGGACTGAAGCTTTCTTT.

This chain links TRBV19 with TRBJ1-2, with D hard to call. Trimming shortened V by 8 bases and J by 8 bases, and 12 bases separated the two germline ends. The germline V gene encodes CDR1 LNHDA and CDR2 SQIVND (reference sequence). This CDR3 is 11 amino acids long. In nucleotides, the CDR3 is TGTGCCAGTCGCCGAGGGATCGGCTACACCTTC. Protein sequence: CASRRGIGYTF.

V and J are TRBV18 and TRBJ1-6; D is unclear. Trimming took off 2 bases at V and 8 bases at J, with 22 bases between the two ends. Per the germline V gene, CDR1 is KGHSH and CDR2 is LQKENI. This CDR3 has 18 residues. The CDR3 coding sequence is TGTGCCAGCTCACCAATCCCTCCCCTGGCGGGATCTGATTCACCCCTCCACTTT. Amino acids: CASSPIPPLAGSDSPLHF.

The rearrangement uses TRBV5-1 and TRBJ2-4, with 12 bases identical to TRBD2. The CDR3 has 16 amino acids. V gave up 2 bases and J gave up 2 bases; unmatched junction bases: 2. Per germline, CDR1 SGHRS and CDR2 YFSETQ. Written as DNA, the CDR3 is TGCGCCAGCAGCTTCCTAGCGGGAGGGTCCAAAAACATTCAGTACTTC. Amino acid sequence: CASSFLAGGSKNIQYF.

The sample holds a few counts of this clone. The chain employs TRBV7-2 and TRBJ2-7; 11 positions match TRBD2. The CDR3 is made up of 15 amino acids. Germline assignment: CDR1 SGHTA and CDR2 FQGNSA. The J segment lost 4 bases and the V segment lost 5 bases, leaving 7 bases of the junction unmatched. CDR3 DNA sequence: TGTGCCAGCAGCGGAACTAGCGGGAGTTGGTACGAGCAGTACTTC. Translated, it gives CASSGTSGSWYEQYF.

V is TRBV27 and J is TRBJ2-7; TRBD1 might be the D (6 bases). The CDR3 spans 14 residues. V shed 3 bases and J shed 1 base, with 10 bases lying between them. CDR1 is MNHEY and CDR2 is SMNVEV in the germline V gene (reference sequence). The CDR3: CASSLARGSYEQYF. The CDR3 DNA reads TGTGCCAGCAGTTTGGCCAGGGGTTCCTACGAGCAGTACTTC.

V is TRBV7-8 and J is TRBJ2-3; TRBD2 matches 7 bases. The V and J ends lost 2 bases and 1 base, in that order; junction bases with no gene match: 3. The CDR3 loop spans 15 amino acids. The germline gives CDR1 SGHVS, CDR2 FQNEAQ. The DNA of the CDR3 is TGTGCCAGCAGCTTAAAGGCGGGAGGCACAGATACGCAGTATTTT. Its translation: CASSLKAGGTDTQYF.

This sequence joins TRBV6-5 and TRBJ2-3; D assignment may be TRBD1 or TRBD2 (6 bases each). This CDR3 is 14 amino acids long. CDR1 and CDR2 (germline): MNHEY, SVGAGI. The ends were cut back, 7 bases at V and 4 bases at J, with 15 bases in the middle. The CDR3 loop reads CASTPGGQSDTQYF. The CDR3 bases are TGTGCCAGCACCCCCGGGGGACAATCAGATACGCAGTATTTT.

The CDR3 sequence: CATSRDGDISSGNTIYF. The CDR3 nucleotides are TGTGCCACCAGCAGAGATGGGGACATCAGCTCTGGAAACACCATATATTTT. This chain links TRBV15 with TRBJ1-3, with D maybe TRBD1 (6 bases). In germline, CDR1 is LNHNV, CDR2 YYDKDF (reference sequence). The ends were cut back, 0 bases at V and 0 bases at J, with 12 bases in the middle. The CDR3 covers 17 residues.

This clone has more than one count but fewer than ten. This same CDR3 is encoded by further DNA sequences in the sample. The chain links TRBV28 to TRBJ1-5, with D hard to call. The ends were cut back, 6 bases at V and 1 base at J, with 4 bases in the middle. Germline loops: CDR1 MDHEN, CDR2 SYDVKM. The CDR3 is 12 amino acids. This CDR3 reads CASRGSNQPQHF. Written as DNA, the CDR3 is TGTGCCAGCAGGGGCAGCAATCAGCCCCAGCATTTT.

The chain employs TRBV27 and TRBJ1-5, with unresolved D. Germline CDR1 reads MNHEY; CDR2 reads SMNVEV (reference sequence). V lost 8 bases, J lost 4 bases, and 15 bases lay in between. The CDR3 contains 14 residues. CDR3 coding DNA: TGTGCCAGCGGCTCAGTAGGGCTGAATCAGCCCCAGCATTTT. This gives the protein CASGSVGLNQPQHF.

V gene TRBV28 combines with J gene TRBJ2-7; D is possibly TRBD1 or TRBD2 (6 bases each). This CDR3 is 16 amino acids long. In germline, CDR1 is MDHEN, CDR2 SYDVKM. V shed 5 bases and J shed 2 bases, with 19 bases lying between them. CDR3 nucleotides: TGTGCCAGCAGTCCTTCGGGCGGGACACGTCCCTACGAGCAGTACTTC. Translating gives CASSPSGGTRPYEQYF.

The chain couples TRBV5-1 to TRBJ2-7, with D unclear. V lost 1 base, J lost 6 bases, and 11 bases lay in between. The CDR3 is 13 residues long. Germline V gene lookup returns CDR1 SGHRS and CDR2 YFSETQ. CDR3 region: CASSLWAASEQYF. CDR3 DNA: TGCGCCAGCAGCTTGTGGGCAGCCTCCGAGCAGTACTTC. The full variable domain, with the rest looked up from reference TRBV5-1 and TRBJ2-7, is KAGVTQTPRYLIKTRGQQVTLSCSPISGHRSVSWYQQTPGQGLQFLFEYFSETQRNKGNFPGRFSGRQFSNSRSEMNVSTLELGDSALYLCASSLWAASEQYFGPGTRLTVT.